The next 29 T cell receptor beta chains were all read from a single sample in a study of regulatory T cells in long-lasting Graves disease. Arm-PCR of CDR3 regions and iRepertoire HTBI primers were used to build TCR beta libraries. TCRdb fed the multiplex PCR reads into MiXCR, producing one record per CDR3 protein. The sample lists some 600,000 distinct CDR3 sequences; 16% were seen once. This sample's time point: newly diagnosed GD, antithyroid drugs for less than 3 months. Isolated PBMC RNA provided the starting material for the TCR library. The sample was also reused in another study, on T cells in Graves' hyperthyroidism and ophthalmopathy.

The specimen was peripheral blood mononuclear cells (PBMCs), collected at new diagnosis, from a patient treated with antithyroid drugs. The receptors originated from a man between 18 and 29 years old with Graves disease.

Worth noting for this clonotype: This clone may be a read error of a much larger clone one base away. The rearrangement uses TRBV3-1 and TRBJ2-5, with TRBD1 matching over 7 bases. The CDR3 is made up of 14 amino acids. The germline CDR1 and CDR2 sequences are LGHDT and YNNKEL (reference sequence). CDR3 loop: CASSYSGQAETRYF. The CDR3 DNA is TGTGCCAGCAGCTATTCCGGACAGGCAGAGACCCGGTACTTC.

This clonotype was detected only a few times. In DNA form, the CDR3 reads TGTGCCAGCAGTAAAAGACAGGGAGACTATAATTCACCCCTCCACTTT. It is translated as CASSKRQGDYNSPLHF. The V gene is TRBV6-2 or TRBV6-3, the J gene TRBJ1-6; 7 nucleotides agree with TRBD1. This CDR3 is built from 16 residues. Unmatched junction bases numbered 7, after V lost 5 bases and J lost 3 bases. The germline CDR1 and CDR2 sequences are MNHEY and SVGEGT.

Many counts were recorded for this clonotype. The chain couples TRBV28 to TRBJ2-7; D not certain. With 1 base removed from V and 3 bases from J, the gap between germline ends came to 7 bases. The germline gives CDR1 MDHEN, CDR2 SYDVKM. The CDR3 runs to 13 residues. CDR3 bases: TGTGCCAGCAGTTTATCCCGAAACTACGAGCAGTACTTC. Translated, it gives CASSLSRNYEQYF.

The rearrangement uses TRBV20-1 and TRBJ1-3; unclear D gene. This CDR3 comprises 15 residues. The germline CDR1 and CDR2 sequences are DFQATT and SNEGSKA (reference sequence). The V gene lost 0 bases and the J gene lost 1 base, with 10 bases spanning the gap. CDR3 in amino acids: CSARDRTASGNTIYF. CDR3 nucleotides: TGCAGTGCTAGAGATCGCACAGCATCTGGAAACACCATATATTTT.

The chain uses TRBV19 and TRBJ2-3, with D tentatively TRBD1 (7 bases). Trimming took 4 bases from V and 0 from J, leaving 11 bases between them. The germline CDR1 and CDR2 sequences are LNHDA and SQIVND (reference sequence). This CDR3 has 15 amino acids. The CDR3 bases are TGTGCCAGTAGTAAGACAGGGACTAGCACAGATACGCAGTATTTT. It specifies CASSKTGTSTDTQYF.

This clonotype was seen at least ten times. V gene TRBV7-8 combines with J gene TRBJ2-3, with D possibly matching TRBD2 (5 bases). V was trimmed by 1 base and J by 3 bases, leaving 23 bases between them. Germline V gene lookup returns CDR1 SGHVS and CDR2 FQNEAQ. The CDR3 runs to 19 residues. CDR3 loop: CASSLVGSMRERETDTQYF. CDR3 nucleotide sequence: TGTGCCAGCAGCTTAGTAGGGTCTATGAGGGAGAGGGAGACAGATACGCAGTATTTT.

This clonotype was counted many times. The chain is built from TRBV7-2 and TRBJ2-5; no reliable D call. Germline V lookup: CDR1 SGHTA, CDR2 FQGNSA. V dropped 6 bases and J dropped 0 bases, with 14 bases sitting between them. CDR3 length: 15 residues. The CDR3 loop reads CASSFTSQNQETQYF. CDR3 DNA sequence: TGTGCCAGCAGTTTCACGAGCCAGAACCAAGAGACCCAGTACTTC.

This clonotype has a count of ten or more. V and J are TRBV5-5 and TRBJ2-7; 7 nucleotides align to TRBD1. This CDR3 is 16 amino acids long. The germline V gene encodes CDR1 SGHKS and CDR2 YYEKEE (reference sequence). Losses at the gene ends were 3 bases for V and 0 bases for J; bases not matched to a gene: 9. The CDR3 loop reads CASSSRSGQDSYEQYF. The DNA of the CDR3 is TGTGCCAGCAGCTCTCGATCCGGACAGGACTCCTACGAGCAGTACTTC.

The V gene is TRBV6-1, the J gene TRBJ2-7; the match to TRBD2 covers 11 bases. The V gene's germline CDR1 is MNHNS and CDR2 SASEGT. With V trimmed by 5 bases and J by 5 bases, 5 bases remained unmatched. The CDR3 is 14 amino acids. The DNA for the CDR3 is TGTGCCAGCAGTCGGACTAGCGGGCTCCACGAGCAGTACTTC. Translation: CASSRTSGLHEQYF.

This chain connects TRBV10-3 to TRBJ2-3; D possibly corresponds to TRBD2 (6 bases). CDR1 and CDR2 (germline): ENHRY, SYGVKD. CDR3 length: 17 residues. The germline V and J ends were trimmed by 0 bases and 2 bases, with 15 bases remaining between them. Here the CDR3 reads CAISESNSGVLTDTQYF. Written as DNA, the CDR3 is TGTGCCATCAGTGAGTCGAATTCGGGGGTGCTCACAGATACGCAGTATTTT.

This chain links TRBV12-3 or TRBV12-4 with TRBJ1-3; no definite D call. This CDR3 is built from 14 residues. With 2 bases removed from V and 4 bases from J, the gap between germline ends came to 9 bases. CDR3 region: CASSLYSIGNTIYF. DNA for the CDR3: TGTGCCAGCAGTTTATACAGCATCGGAAACACCATATATTTT.

CDR3 in DNA: TGTGCCAGCAGTTTGAGTTCAGGGGGCCTCTCCTACAATGAGCAGTTCTTC. Translation: CASSLSSGGLSYNEQFF. The chain links TRBV27 to TRBJ2-1; TRBD1 matches 8 bases. CDR1 is MNHEY and CDR2 is SMNVEV in the germline V gene (reference sequence). V lost 3 bases to trimming and J lost 0 bases; unmatched junction nucleotides: 7. The CDR3 extends over 17 amino acids.

This clonotype appeared a few times. This sequence joins TRBV7-2 and TRBJ1-2; no clear D gene. CDR1 and CDR2 (germline): SGHTA, FQGNSA. Trimming stripped 2 bases from V and 4 bases from J, with 14 bases between. This CDR3 has 15 residues. The CDR3 DNA is TGTGCCAGCAGCTTAACAGAACGCGGATCCTATGGCTACACCTTC. It translates to CASSLTERGSYGYTF.

This clonotype came up many times. The chain employs TRBV6-4 and TRBJ1-1; D ambiguous. Looked up from germline, CDR1 is MRHNA and CDR2 is SNTAGT. The CDR3 sequence is 14 residues long. V was shortened by 4 bases and J by 5 bases, with 14 bases between the two germline ends. The CDR3 sequence is CASSVSTHGTEAFF. The CDR3 coding sequence is TGTGCCAGCAGTGTTTCGACCCACGGAACTGAAGCTTTCTTT.

As concerns this clonotype: A much larger clonotype is one base distant, so this may be a read error. This chain uses TRBV15 with TRBJ1-2; D perhaps matches TRBD1 (6 bases). Germline lookup yields CDR1 LNHNV and CDR2 YYDKDF (reference sequence). This CDR3 spans 15 amino acids. The CDR3 nucleotides read TGTGCCACCAGCGGAGATCCAACAGGGATAAGCGGCTACACCTTC. It translates to CATSGDPTGISGYTF. Based on the CDR3 plus reference TRBV15 and TRBJ1-2, the full variable domain is DAMVIQNPRYQVTQFGKPVTLSCSQTLNHNVMYWYQQKSSQAPKLLFHYYDKDFNNEADTPDNFQSRRPNTSFCFLDIRSPGLGDTAMYLCATSGDPTGISGYTFGSGTRLTVV.

There are many counts of this clonotype. The gene calls are TRBV7-9 and TRBJ2-3, with 10 bases lining up with TRBD2. The germline gives CDR1 SEHNR, CDR2 FQNEAQ (reference sequence). This CDR3 comprises 16 residues. J lost 5 bases, V lost 5 bases, and 10 bases had no gene match. The CDR3 sequence: CASSPGVAGGQDTQYF. CDR3 DNA: TGTGCCAGCAGCCCTGGAGTAGCGGGAGGCCAAGATACGCAGTATTTT. Filled out from reference TRBV7-9 and TRBJ2-3, the complete variable domain reads DTGVSQNPRHKITKRGQNVTFRCDPISEHNRLYWYRQTLGQGPEFLTYFQNEAQLEKSRLLSDRFSAERPKGSFSTLEIQRTEQGDSAMYLCASSPGVAGGQDTQYFGPGTRLTVL.

The chain combines TRBV7-9 with TRBJ1-5; D gene ambiguous. The CDR3 spans 16 residues. Germline V gene lookup returns CDR1 SEHNR and CDR2 FQNEAQ (reference sequence). Trimming took off 5 bases at V and 4 bases at J, with 18 bases between the two ends. CDR3 bases: TGTGCCAGCAGCCTTTCGGGGTCGGGTTCTAATCAGCCCCAGCATTTT. This codes for CASSLSGSGSNQPQHF.

This clonotype was counted at least ten times. The J gene is TRBJ2-4, the V gene TRBV28; D is unclear. The germline V and J ends were trimmed by 6 bases and 0 bases, with 15 bases remaining between them. Germline V lookup: CDR1 MDHEN, CDR2 SYDVKM. This CDR3 is 16 amino acids long. CDR3 in amino acids: CASSEDPRLAKNIQYF. The CDR3 bases are TGTGCCAGCAGCGAAGATCCGCGTCTAGCCAAAAACATTCAGTACTTC.

This clonotype was found a few times. The chain has TRBV5-1 and TRBJ1-4; perhaps TRBD1 as D (6 bases). There are 16 residues in the CDR3. Trimming shortened V by 2 bases and J by 8 bases, and 19 bases separated the two germline ends. CDR1 and CDR2 from the germline V gene are SGHRS and YFSETQ. The CDR3 DNA reads as TGCGCCAGCAGCTTTGGGGGGCGCCCCAGGTTGGAAAAACTGTTTTTT. This encodes CASSFGGRPRLEKLFF.

This clonotype was seen ten or more times. The rearrangement links TRBV6-1 to TRBJ2-7, with D possibly matching TRBD2 (5 bases). From germline, CDR1 is MNHNS and CDR2 SASEGT. V lost 2 bases and J 2 bases, leaving 13 bases between the germline ends. This CDR3 has 15 amino acids. The DNA for the CDR3 is TGTGCCAGCAGTGAATATGGGAGCATTCCCTACGAGCAGTACTTC. Amino acid sequence: CASSEYGSIPYEQYF.

This chain uses TRBV30 with TRBJ1-3, with D maybe TRBD1 (6 bases). V lost 8 bases and J lost 0, with 8 bases in between. CDR1 and CDR2 from the germline V gene are GTSNPN and SVGIG (reference sequence). CDR3 length: 12 amino acids. CDR3 nucleotide sequence: TGTGCCGGCAGGGGCTCTGGAAACACCATATATTTT. Amino acid sequence: CAGRGSGNTIYF.

V is TRBV24-1 and J is TRBJ2-1; no clear D gene. This CDR3 has 15 residues. Germline V gene data show CDR1 as KGHDR and CDR2 as SFDVKD. Trimming stripped 5 bases from V and 8 bases from J, with 18 bases between. The CDR3 sequence: CATSVSRSGLDEQFF. The CDR3 region has the DNA TGTGCCACCAGTGTCTCCCGGTCCGGGTTGGATGAGCAGTTCTTC.

V is TRBV19 and J is TRBJ1-6; a weak D match, TRBD1 (5 bases). Trimming cost V 6 bases and J 7 bases, with 10 bases left between them. CDR3 length: 13 amino acids. From germline, CDR1 is LNHDA and CDR2 SQIVND (reference sequence). The CDR3 DNA reads as TGTGCCAGTAGCCCGGGACGGAATTCACCCCTCCACTTT. Translating it yields CASSPGRNSPLHF.

This clonotype was observed many times. V gene TRBV30 combines with J gene TRBJ1-2; D may be TRBD1 (5 bases). Germline CDR1 reads GTSNPN; CDR2 reads SVGIG (reference sequence). Trimming removed 1 base from V and 7 bases from J, with 19 bases in between. The CDR3 length is 15 residues. The CDR3 reads CAWSARAGRSGGYTF. In DNA, the CDR3 is TGTGCCTGGAGTGCTAGGGCAGGGAGGTCGGGTGGCTACACCTTC.

The sample holds many counts of this clonotype. The chain employs TRBV28 and TRBJ2-7; 9 bases match TRBD2. Trimming cost V 5 bases and J 1 base; bases outside gene matches: 15. The CDR3 covers 18 residues. Germline V gene lookup returns CDR1 MDHEN and CDR2 SYDVKM. The CDR3 nucleotides are TGTGCCAGCAGTCTCTTCCCGCCTGGACTAGCGACATCCTACGAGCAGTACTTC. Amino acids: CASSLFPPGLATSYEQYF.

DNA of the CDR3: TGTGCCATCGAGACAGGCAACTATGGCTACACCTTC. Encoded protein: CAIETGNYGYTF. The V and J genes are TRBV10-3 and TRBJ1-2; tentative D call: TRBD1 (6 bases). V was trimmed by 8 bases and J by 2 bases, leaving 9 bases between them. Germline V lookup: CDR1 ENHRY, CDR2 SYGVKD. This CDR3 has 12 amino acids.

This clonotype was found a few times. The rearrangement uses TRBV11-2 and TRBJ2-3; 10 bases fit TRBD2. The CDR3 totals 17 residues. Germline lookup yields CDR1 SGHAT and CDR2 FQNNGV. V lost 1 base to trimming and J lost 5 bases; unmatched junction nucleotides: 9. CDR3 in amino acids: CASSLGLAGLAVDTQYF. In DNA, the CDR3 is TGTGCCAGCAGCTTAGGCCTCGCCGGACTAGCGGTAGATACGCAGTATTTT.

This clonotype was detected many times. The J gene is TRBJ2-1, the V gene TRBV7-9; the D gene could be TRBD1 or TRBD2 (5 bases each). The germline V gene encodes CDR1 SEHNR and CDR2 FQNEAQ (reference sequence). This CDR3 region has 16 residues. V dropped 5 bases and J dropped 2 bases, with 16 bases sitting between them. The CDR3 coding sequence is TGTGCCAGCAGCCCCTACGGGGCGGGTCCCTACAATGAGCAGTTCTTC. It specifies CASSPYGAGPYNEQFF.

The sample holds many counts of this clonotype. The chain recombines TRBV3-1 with TRBJ2-1, with D maybe TRBD2 (5 bases). The CDR3 length is 14 residues. Germline V gives CDR1 LGHDT, CDR2 YNNKEL (reference sequence). Between the trimmed V and J ends, which lost 0 bases and 9 bases, there was a span of 12 bases. The CDR3 DNA reads TGTGCCAGCAGCCAAGACGGCGGTCGGGGTGAGCAGTTCTTC. It codes for CASSQDGGRGEQFF.